At least ten counts were recorded for the clone carrying this TCR beta chain. The TCR beta CDR3 regions underwent amplification using RNA transcripts as the source. The TCR CDR3 was amplified in a first-round RT-PCR using the HTBI primer set. TCRdb called the multiplex PCR reads again in MiXCR, with one record for every CDR3 protein. Here the sample spans 300,000 or so distinct CDR3 sequences, 15% to 20% being singletons. V lost 3 bases to trimming and J lost 5 bases, with 14 bases between them. The CDR3 sequence is 14 residues long. Looked up from germline, CDR1 is SGHAT and CDR2 is FQNNGV. This specimen comes from a study of T cells in Graves' hyperthyroidism and ophthalmopathy. Study overall: Before any treatment, at initial diagnosis, peripheral blood was collected.

The chain links TRBV11-2 to TRBJ2-7; maybe TRBD1 (5 bases). This sequence originates from a woman between 45 and 65 years old with Graves' hyperthyroidism. Input material: blood. The CDR3 nucleotides are TGTGCCAGCAGCTTTACCCCCGACAGCCACGAGCAGTACGTC. It specifies CASSFTPDSHEQYV.